This T cell receptor (beta chain) was sequenced during a study of T cells in Graves' hyperthyroidism and ophthalmopathy. The TCR beta CDR3 regions underwent amplification using RNA transcripts as the source. A set of HTBI primers served as the primers for a first-round RT-PCR of the TCR CDR3. MiXCR, applied by TCRdb to the multiplex PCR reads, yields one record per CDR3 protein. The sample contains over 250,000 distinct CDR3 sequences, roughly 22% of which appear only once. A note on this clonotype: Its target is not known.

The length of the CDR3 is 15 residues. The V and J ends lost 2 bases and 8 bases respectively, with 18 bases between them. The germline V gene has CDR1 SGHRS and CDR2 YFSETQ. Overall study findings and caveats: For ophthalmopathy, model prediction preceded onset by a median roughly 6.3 months.

The diagnostic basis comprised clinical symptoms, serum thyroxine and TRAb, thyroid ultrasound and orbital computed tomography. Using more than 7.5 ml of fresh peripheral blood, PBMCs were prepared. This clonotype originated in a man aged 30-40 years with Graves' ophthalmopathy. The sequencing input was blood. The chain has TRBV5-1 and TRBJ2-3; D remains ambiguous. CDR3 protein: CASSLRTLTLPTQYF. DNA for the CDR3: TGCGCCAGCAGCTTAAGGACCCTTACTTTGCCTACGCAGTATTTT.